Described below is a single T cell receptor (beta chain) sequence and its context. Its antigen is unknown. At one of its ends the junction is not consistent with the germline gene, which may arise from a read error. CDR3 length: 17 amino acids. CDR1 SSHAT and CDR2 FNYEAQ come from the germline V gene (reference sequence). The assay was immunoSEQ multiplex PCR, and TCRdb's table has in-frame clones only and misses some. The data hold over 55,000 clones, with less than 95% observed a single time. The data derive from a study of graft-versus-host responses after intestinal transplantation. About the research overall: Anti-thymocyte globulin induction, then tacrolimus and steroids for about 3 years, went to all recipients.

Overall study results and limits: Ileal or blood samples showed some GvH clones first, and such clones were also found in recipient marrow.

Sample: unstimulated CD8+ T cells sorted from spleen or lymph node cells, taken before intestinal transplant. This receptor was identified in a human donor who received an intestinal transplant. This chain connects TRBV7-7 to TRBJ2-5, with D hard to call. The CDR3 region is CASSLNEDKWAWETQYF. The DNA for the CDR3 is TGTGCTAGCAGCCTCAACGAAGACAAATGGGCATGGGAGACCCAGTACTTC.